A single sample gave rise to the 31 T cell receptor beta chains below, sequenced in a study of blood T cell repertoires in COVID-19. The assay was immunoSEQ multiplex PCR, and TCRdb's table has in-frame clones only and misses some. The table includes 210,000 or so clones, approximately 84% detected once. Sequenced material: PBMCs or T cells enriched from blood (not recorded which). The origin of the receptors is a man aged 60-69 years who had recovered from COVID-19.

This clone was seen just once. The gene calls are TRBV7-2 and TRBJ2-3; D perhaps matches TRBD1 (5 bases). There are 14 residues in the CDR3. The ends were cut back, 1 base at V and 4 bases at J, with 9 bases in the middle. CDR1 SGHTA and CDR2 FQGNSA come from the germline V gene. CDR3 region: CASSLDPGPDTQYF. The CDR3 nucleotides are TGTGCCAGCAGCTTAGATCCAGGGCCAGATACGCAGTATTTT. Based on the CDR3 plus reference TRBV7-2 and TRBJ2-3, the full variable domain is GAGVSQSPSNKVTEKGKDVELRCDPISGHTALYWYRQSLGQGLEFLIYFQGNSAPDKSGLPSDRFSAERTGGSVSTLTIQRTQQEDSAVYLCASSLDPGPDTQYFGPGTRLTVL.

This clone was recorded at least ten times. This sample also contains other DNA sequences that code for the same CDR3. This chain connects TRBV5-1 to TRBJ2-2; D possibly corresponds to TRBD1 (5 bases). V was trimmed by 0 bases and J by 0 bases, leaving 6 bases between them. CDR1 and CDR2 (germline): SGHRS, YFSETQ. CDR3 size: 15 residues. Here the CDR3 reads CASSLARANTGELFF. CDR3 DNA: TGCGCCAGCAGCTTGGCCAGGGCGAACACCGGGGAGCTGTTTTTT.

The chain couples TRBV7-8 to TRBJ1-2; unclear D gene. There are 14 residues in the CDR3. Germline CDR1 and CDR2: SGHVS and FQNEAQ. Trimming took off 5 bases at V and 2 bases at J, with 12 bases between the two ends. The CDR3 loop is CASSPSEMNYGYTF. CDR3 coding DNA: TGTGCCAGCAGCCCCTCTGAGATGAACTATGGCTACACCTTC.

This rearrangement joins TRBV2 to TRBJ1-6, with D unclear. The CDR3 sequence is 16 residues long. Trimming stripped 4 bases from V and 0 bases from J, with 10 bases between. Germline CDR1 and CDR2: SNHLY and FYNNEI. DNA for the CDR3: TGTGCCAGCAGTGTACGGGAGAGCTCCTATAATTCACCCCTCCACTTT. It yields the protein CASSVRESSYNSPLHF.

The V and J genes are TRBV6-2 or TRBV6-3 and TRBJ1-2; 9 bases fit TRBD1. Germline V gives CDR1 MNHEY, CDR2 SVGEGT. The CDR3 length is 13 residues. V dropped 6 bases and J dropped 4; count of bases not matched to a gene: 3. The CDR3 sequence: CASSLTGGYGYTF. CDR3 DNA: TGTGCCAGCAGCTTGACAGGGGGCTATGGCTACACCTTC.

This sequence joins TRBV11-3 and TRBJ2-1; TRBD1 might be the D (5 bases). The germline V gene has CDR1 SGHNT and CDR2 YENEEA. V lost 2 bases to trimming and J lost 4 bases, with 12 bases between them. The CDR3 has 15 amino acids. CDR3 loop: CASSLRQNEYNEQFF. In DNA form, the CDR3 reads TGTGCCAGCAGCTTAAGACAGAACGAATACAATGAGCAGTTCTTC. Based on the CDR3 plus reference TRBV11-3 and TRBJ2-1, the full variable domain is EAGVVQSPRYKIIEKKQPVAFWCNPISGHNTLYWYLQNLGQGPELLIRYENEEAVDDSQLPKDRFSAERLKGVDSTLKIQPAELGDSAVYLCASSLRQNEYNEQFFGPGTRLTVL.

The CDR3 DNA follows: TGTGCCAGCAGCGTAGGGGGACAGCCCTTCTCCTACGAGCAGTACTTC. Translation gives CASSVGGQPFSYEQYF. The V call is TRBV9, the J call TRBJ2-7; TRBD1 agrees at 7 bases. Trimming took 0 bases from V and 0 from J; bases not matched to a gene: 6. The CDR3 contains 16 residues. Germline V gene sequence: CDR1 SGDLS, CDR2 YYNGEE.

This rearrangement joins TRBV10-2 to TRBJ2-1; tentative D call: TRBD2 (7 bases). CDR1 is WSHSY and CDR2 is SAAADI in the germline V gene. This CDR3 has 16 amino acids. V lost 2 bases and J lost 7, with 18 bases in between. CDR3 DNA sequence: TGCGCCAGCAGTGAGCGGTTTGGGGGGGGCATGAATGAGCAGTTCTTC. Translation: CASSERFGGGMNEQFF.

CDR3 residues: CASSLEGGSGEKLFF. In DNA form, the CDR3 reads TGTGCCAGCAGCTTAGAGGGGGGGAGTGGGGAAAAACTGTTTTTT. This chain joins TRBV7-8 and TRBJ1-4, with a possible D match to TRBD1 (6 bases). Per the germline V gene, CDR1 is SGHVS and CDR2 is FQNEAQ. V was pared by 1 base and J by 8 bases, with 14 bases between. The CDR3 contains 15 residues.

The rearrangement joins TRBV11-3 to TRBJ2-1; 12 nucleotides agree with TRBD2. V was pared by 0 bases and J by 6 bases, with 0 bases of the junction left unmatched. CDR3 length: 15 residues. Germline CDR1 reads SGHNT; CDR2 reads YENEEA. CDR3 amino acids: CASSLELAGGNEQFF. CDR3 DNA sequence: TGTGCCAGCAGCTTAGAACTAGCGGGGGGCAATGAGCAGTTCTTC.

This rearrangement joins TRBV4-1 to TRBJ1-3; 7 bases agree with TRBD1. V was pared by 0 bases and J by 8 bases, with 7 bases of the junction left unmatched. Germline loops: CDR1 MGHRA, CDR2 YSYEKL. This CDR3 comprises 15 residues. Here the CDR3 reads CASSQDGGGAYTIYF. DNA for the CDR3: TGCGCCAGCAGCCAAGATGGAGGGGGCGCGTACACCATATATTTT.

The rearrangement joins TRBV30 to TRBJ1-2; 8 bases match TRBD1. V dropped 5 bases and J dropped 7; count of bases not matched to a gene: 9. The length of the CDR3 is 13 residues. Germline V gives CDR1 GTSNPN, CDR2 SVGIG (reference sequence). CDR3 nucleotides: TGTGCCTGGCGAAGCCGGGGACAGGCTGGCTACACCTTC. It translates to CAWRSRGQAGYTF. Using reference TRBV30 and TRBJ1-2 for the parts outside the CDR3, the full variable domain is SQTIHQWPATLVQPVGSPLSLECTVEGTSNPNLYWYRQAAGRGLQLLFYSVGIGQISSEVPQNLSASRPQDRQFILSSKKLLLSDSGFYLCAWRSRGQAGYTFGSGTRLTVV.

The genes are TRBV10-2 and TRBJ1-1; possibly TRBD1 for D (6 bases). The ends were cut back, 6 bases at V and 4 bases at J, with 21 bases in the middle. Looked up from germline, CDR1 is WSHSY and CDR2 is SAAADI. CDR3 length: 16 residues. The CDR3 spells CASSADFYRVGTEAFF. In DNA form, the CDR3 reads TGCGCCAGCAGCGCAGACTTTTACAGGGTGGGCACTGAAGCTTTCTTT.

This chain links TRBV11-2 with TRBJ2-5; 7 bases are shared with TRBD2. The CDR3 runs to 14 residues. Germline V CDR1 and CDR2: SGHAT, FQNNGV. V dropped 5 bases and J dropped 5; count of bases not matched to a gene: 8. This CDR3 reads CASSTSAPSETQYF. As DNA, the CDR3 is TGTGCCAGCAGCACTAGCGCGCCCTCGGAGACCCAGTACTTC.

This chain connects TRBV7-2 to TRBJ2-3; 7 bases map to TRBD2. The germline V gene encodes CDR1 SGHTA and CDR2 FQGNSA. The CDR3 length is 15 residues. V shed 5 bases and J 2 bases; nucleotides not matched to a gene: 7. In DNA, the CDR3 is TGTGCCAGCAGCCCGAGGGGAGGGGACACAGATACGCAGTATTTT. Translated, it gives CASSPRGGDTDTQYF.

The chain recombines TRBV2 with TRBJ1-1; unclear D gene. The length of the CDR3 is 14 residues. Germline-derived CDR1 and CDR2 are SNHLY and FYNNEI. V lost 2 bases to trimming and J lost 0 bases, with 7 bases between them. DNA for the CDR3: TGTGCCAGCAGTGAACGGTCCATGAACACTGAAGCTTTCTTT. Encoded protein: CASSERSMNTEAFF.

J is TRBJ1-5 and V is TRBV19; TRBD1 aligns across 8 bases. With 3 bases clipped from V and 6 bases from J, the junction kept 4 bases outside the gene matches. The CDR3 is 14 amino acids. CDR1 is LNHDA, CDR2 SQIVND, per germline (reference sequence). The CDR3 DNA is TGTGCCAGTAGTATGGGACAGGAGGTTCAGCCCCAGCATTTT. Its translation is CASSMGQEVQPQHF. Full variable domain (outside the CDR3, taken from reference TRBV19 and TRBJ1-5): DGGITQSPKYLFRKEGQNVTLSCEQNLNHDAMYWYRQDPGQGLRLIYYSQIVNDFQKGDIAEGYSVSREKKESFPLTVTSAQKNPTAFYLCASSMGQEVQPQHFGDGTRLSIL.

In DNA form, the CDR3 reads TGTGCCAGCAGCTTAGCTTCGAGCTCCTATAATTCACCCCTCCACTTT. Amino acid sequence: CASSLASSSYNSPLHF. The chain has TRBV11-2 and TRBJ1-6; the D is unclear. The CDR3 loop spans 16 amino acids. CDR1 SGHAT and CDR2 FQNNGV come from the germline V gene. V gave up 1 base and J gave up 0 bases, with 7 bases separating them.

This clone appeared once. The V call is TRBV15, the J call TRBJ2-7, with 7 bases identical to TRBD1. CDR3 length equals 17 residues. The trim removed 0 bases at V and 4 bases at J, leaving 12 bases unmatched. Germline values: CDR1 LNHNV, CDR2 YYDKDF (reference sequence). The CDR3 loop reads CATSRDRMPGTDYEQYF. In DNA, the CDR3 is TGTGCCACCAGCAGAGATCGAATGCCCGGGACAGATTACGAGCAGTACTTC.

V is TRBV2 and J is TRBJ1-1; D is uncertain. The CDR3 is 15 residues long. Trimming pared 4 bases from V and 3 bases from J, leaving 15 bases between. The germline CDR1 and CDR2 sequences are SNHLY and FYNNEI. In DNA, the CDR3 is TGTGCCAGCAGTGGCCACTTGAGCGTTTACACTGAAGCTTTCTTT. Translating it yields CASSGHLSVYTEAFF.

V and J are TRBV12-3 or TRBV12-4 and TRBJ1-1; no definite D call. This CDR3 region has 12 residues. Between the trimmed V and J ends, which lost 4 bases and 8 bases, there was a span of 11 bases. CDR3 nucleotide sequence: TGTGCCAGCAGTTCTCCTGGCCTCGAAGCTTTCTTT. Translated, it gives CASSSPGLEAFF.

J is TRBJ2-2 and V is TRBV7-2; 12 bases match TRBD2. The CDR3 is made up of 15 amino acids. The germline V gene has CDR1 SGHTA and CDR2 FQGNSA. V lost 5 bases and J lost 5; bases outside the gene matches: 3. CDR3 protein: CASSPTSGGTGELFF. DNA of the CDR3: TGTGCCAGCAGCCCTACTAGCGGGGGGACCGGGGAGCTGTTTTTT.

The chain has TRBV14 and TRBJ2-3, with 7 bases lining up with TRBD2. The germline V gene has CDR1 SGHDN and CDR2 FVKESK. Trimming took 1 base from V and 2 from J; bases not matched to a gene: 6. The length of the CDR3 is 16 residues. CDR3 in DNA: TGTGCCAGCAGCCAAGGGAGCGGGGACCTCACAGATACGCAGTATTTT. As protein: CASSQGSGDLTDTQYF.

This chain links TRBV12-3 or TRBV12-4 with TRBJ1-4, with a weak D call TRBD1 (5 bases). Between the trimmed V and J ends, which lost 11 bases and 7 bases, there was a span of 14 bases. This CDR3 is built from 12 residues. The CDR3 reads CALPGCVEKLFF. CDR3 DNA: TGTGCCTTACCAGGGTGCGTTGAAAAACTGTTTTTT.

V gene TRBV6-6 combines with J gene TRBJ2-5; 9 nucleotides line up with TRBD2. The length of the CDR3 is 16 residues. Germline lookup yields CDR1 MNHNY and CDR2 SVGAGI (reference sequence). After removal of 2 bases from V and 1 base from J, the junction contained 5 bases not matched to a gene. In DNA form, the CDR3 reads TGTGCCAGCAGTTACCTGGCGGGGGGGGTCCAAGAGACCCAGTACTTC. Translated, it gives CASSYLAGGVQETQYF.

CDR3: CASSLAGRANYGYTF. The CDR3, as DNA: TGTGCCAGCAGCTTAGCAGGGAGGGCCAACTATGGCTACACCTTC. V and J are TRBV7-2 and TRBJ1-2; D unresolved. Germline assignment: CDR1 SGHTA and CDR2 FQGNSA. This CDR3 region has 15 residues. Trimming stripped 0 bases from V and 2 bases from J, with 10 bases between.

V gene TRBV29-1 combines with J gene TRBJ1-1; D is unclear. The CDR3 totals 12 residues. V was shortened by 7 bases and J by 3 bases, with 12 bases between the two germline ends. From germline, CDR1 is SQVTM and CDR2 ANQGSEA. The DNA of the CDR3 is TGCAGCGGGTCCCAGAGGGACACTGAAGCTTTCTTT. The encoded protein is CSGSQRDTEAFF.

There are a few counts of this clone. The chain employs TRBV7-6 and TRBJ2-7, with a tentative D call TRBD2 (6 bases). CDR1 and CDR2 from the germline V gene are SGHVS and FNYEAQ. This CDR3 is built from 17 residues. V shed 5 bases and J shed 1 base, with 21 bases lying between them. Written as DNA, the CDR3 is TGTGCCAGCAGCCCGGAGACCAGCGGGCCCCTTTCCTACGAGCAGTACTTC. Protein product: CASSPETSGPLSYEQYF.

This chain connects TRBV6-5 to TRBJ1-6; TRBD1 matches 11 bases. Germline CDR1 is MNHEY and CDR2 is SVGAGI. V was clipped by 6 bases and J by 7 bases; unmatched bases: 5. The CDR3 is 15 amino acids. CDR3 bases: TGTGCCAGCAGGAAGGGACAGGGGGTGAATTCACCCCTCCACTTT. It encodes CASRKGQGVNSPLHF.

This chain joins TRBV19 and TRBJ1-5, with a possible D match to TRBD1 (5 bases). The CDR3 loop spans 14 amino acids. Trimming removed 3 bases at V and 7 bases at J, with 13 bases between. The V gene's germline CDR1 is LNHDA and CDR2 SQIVND (reference sequence). The CDR3 protein is CASSIRAGSQPQHF. As DNA, the CDR3 is TGTGCCAGTAGTATTAGGGCAGGGTCCCAGCCCCAGCATTTT.

This chain's CDR3 is CASSPTTGVMNTEAFF. The CDR3 DNA reads TGCGCCAGCAGCCCCACGACAGGGGTCATGAACACTGAAGCTTTCTTT. The chain links TRBV5-1 to TRBJ1-1; 8 nucleotides agree with TRBD1. With 4 bases clipped from V and 0 bases from J, the junction kept 8 bases outside the gene matches. This CDR3 has 16 amino acids. Germline values: CDR1 SGHRS, CDR2 YFSETQ.